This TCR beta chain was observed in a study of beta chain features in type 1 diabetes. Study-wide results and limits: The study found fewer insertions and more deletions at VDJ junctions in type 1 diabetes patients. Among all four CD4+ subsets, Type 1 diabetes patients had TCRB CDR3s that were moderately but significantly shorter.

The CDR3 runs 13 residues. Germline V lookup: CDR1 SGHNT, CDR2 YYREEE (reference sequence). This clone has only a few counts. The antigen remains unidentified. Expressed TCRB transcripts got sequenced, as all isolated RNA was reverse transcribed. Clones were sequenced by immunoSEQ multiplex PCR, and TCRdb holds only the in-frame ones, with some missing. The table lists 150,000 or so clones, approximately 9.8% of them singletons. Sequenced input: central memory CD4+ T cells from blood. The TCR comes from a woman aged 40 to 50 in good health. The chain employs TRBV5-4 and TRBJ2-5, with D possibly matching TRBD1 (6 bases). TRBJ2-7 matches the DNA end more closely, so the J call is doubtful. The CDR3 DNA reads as TGTGCCAGCAGCACGGACAGATCCTACGAGCAGTACTTC. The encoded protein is CASSTDRSYEQYF.